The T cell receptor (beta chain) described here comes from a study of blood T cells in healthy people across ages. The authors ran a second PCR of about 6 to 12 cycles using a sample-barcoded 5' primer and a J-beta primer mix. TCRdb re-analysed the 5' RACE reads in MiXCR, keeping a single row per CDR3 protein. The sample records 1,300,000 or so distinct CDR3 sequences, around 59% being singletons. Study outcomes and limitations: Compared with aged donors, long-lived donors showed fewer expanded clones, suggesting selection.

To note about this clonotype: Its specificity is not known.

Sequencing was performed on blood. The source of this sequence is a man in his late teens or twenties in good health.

The CDR3, as DNA: TGTGCCAGCAGTTACTCATGGAACAGCTTTAGCTCCTACGAGCAGTACTTC. As protein: CASSYSWNSFSSYEQYF. This chain links TRBV6-5 with TRBJ2-7; D not resolved. There are 17 residues in the CDR3. Between the trimmed V and J ends, which lost 0 bases and 0 bases, there was a span of 15 bases. The germline V gene has CDR1 MNHEY and CDR2 SVGAGI.